The 31 T cell receptor beta chains reported below all come from one sample, sequenced in a study of identical twins. Each CDR3 protein gets one entry after TCRdb re-called the 5' RACE reads with MiXCR. The table records hundreds of thousands of distinct CDR3 sequences, just under 9.5% of them present only once. This same sample was also part of a study on yellow fever vaccine responses in identical twins.

Input material: CD8+ T cells sorted from blood. The receptors derive from a woman aged 18-29 years in good health.

This clonotype was counted a few times. The gene calls are TRBV7-2 and TRBJ2-7, with D maybe TRBD1 (5 bases). The V and J ends lost 1 base and 8 bases respectively, with 9 bases between them. The V gene's germline CDR1 is SGHTA and CDR2 FQGNSA. CDR3 length: 12 residues. The CDR3 DNA is TGTGCCAGCAGCTTAGAGTCAGGGAAGCAGTACTTC. It encodes CASSLESGKQYF. Filled out from reference TRBV7-2 and TRBJ2-7, the complete variable domain reads GAGVSQSPSNKVTEKGKDVELRCDPISGHTALYWYRQSLGQGLEFLIYFQGNSAPDKSGLPSDRFSAERTGGSVSTLTIQRTQQEDSAVYLCASSLESGKQYFGPGTRLTVT.

This clonotype turned up a few times. The V call is TRBV28, the J call TRBJ2-4; D is uncertain. CDR3 length equals 14 residues. CDR1 and CDR2 (germline): MDHEN, SYDVKM. V was clipped by 2 bases and J by 8 bases, with 13 bases between them. CDR3 protein: CASSLPASRDIQYF. CDR3 sequence (DNA): TGTGCCAGCAGTTTACCGGCATCCCGGGACATTCAGTACTTC.

The V gene is TRBV7-6, the J gene TRBJ2-2, with a tentative D call TRBD2 (5 bases). The CDR3 has 16 residues. The V gene's germline CDR1 is SGHVS and CDR2 FNYEAQ. V lost 1 base to trimming and J lost 1 base, with 10 bases between them. The CDR3 sequence is CASSLDVGGNTGELFF. For the CDR3, the DNA is TGTGCCAGCAGCTTAGATGTTGGAGGGAACACCGGGGAGCTGTTTTTT. Full variable domain (rest looked up from reference TRBV7-6 and TRBJ2-2): GAGVSQSPRYKVTKRGQDVALRCDPISGHVSLYWYRQALGQGPEFLTYFNYEAQQDKSGLPNDRFSAERPEGSISTLTIQRTEQRDSAMYRCASSLDVGGNTGELFFGEGSRLTVL.

This clonotype occurred a few times. The CDR3 protein is CAWTRGTVDTGELFF. For the CDR3, the DNA is TGTGCCTGGACTAGGGGGACGGTGGACACCGGGGAGCTGTTTTTT. The chain links TRBV30 to TRBJ2-2; D perhaps matches TRBD1 (6 bases). Trimming pared 4 bases from V and 3 bases from J, leaving 15 bases between. Germline CDR1 GTSNPN, CDR2 SVGIG (reference sequence). This CDR3 comprises 15 residues.

This clonotype was detected a few times. The chain combines TRBV4-3 with TRBJ2-7, with a tentative D call TRBD2 (7 bases). CDR1 is LGHNA and CDR2 is YSLEER in the germline V gene. V dropped 4 bases and J dropped 7 bases, with 20 bases sitting between them. The CDR3 has 15 amino acids. DNA for the CDR3: TGCGCCAGCAGCCGCCAGGTTGCGGGGGCGGAGGAGCAGTACTTC. Translating it yields CASSRQVAGAEEQYF.

This clonotype was detected a few times. The chain carries TRBV7-9 and TRBJ2-7; D is uncertain. Trimming left V 5 bases short and J 2 bases short, with 10 bases between. Germline CDR1 reads SEHNR; CDR2 reads FQNEAQ (reference sequence). The CDR3 totals 13 residues. The CDR3 is CASSPSDPYEQYF. The CDR3 coding sequence is TGTGCCAGCAGCCCAAGCGACCCCTACGAGCAGTACTTC.

The chain uses TRBV28 and TRBJ2-7, with 7 bases fitting TRBD1. V was clipped by 1 base and J by 3 bases; unmatched bases: 9. CDR3 length: 16 amino acids. From germline, CDR1 is MDHEN and CDR2 SYDVKM. The CDR3: CASSLSDRVGYYEQYF. In nucleotides, the CDR3 is TGTGCCAGCAGTTTATCCGACAGGGTCGGCTACTACGAGCAGTACTTC. The variable domain in full, with the rest retrieved from reference TRBV28 and TRBJ2-7, is DVKVTQSSRYLVKRTGEKVFLECVQDMDHENMFWYRQDPGLGLRLIYFSYDVKMKEKGDIPEGYSVSREKKERFSLILESASTNQTSMYLCASSLSDRVGYYEQYFGPGTRLTVT.

In its sample, this clonotype was seen a few times. V and J are TRBV3-1 and TRBJ2-3; D is undetermined. The CDR3 length is 17 residues. Looked up from germline, CDR1 is LGHDT and CDR2 is YNNKEL (reference sequence). Between the trimmed V and J ends, which lost 0 bases and 2 bases, there was a span of 15 bases. In DNA form, the CDR3 reads TGTGCCAGCAGCCAAGATTGGAGAGTCCAAAACACAGATACGCAGTATTTT. This gives the protein CASSQDWRVQNTDTQYF.

This clonotype appeared a few times. CDR3 in DNA: TGTGCCAGCGGATACGACAGGGACGTTCCCTACGAGCAGTACTTC. It translates to CASGYDRDVPYEQYF. V gene TRBV28 combines with J gene TRBJ2-7, with 7 bases aligning to TRBD1. Germline assignment: CDR1 MDHEN and CDR2 SYDVKM. V trimming: 8 bases; J trimming: 2 bases; junction bases outside the gene matches: 12. This CDR3 spans 15 amino acids.

This clonotype was seen at least ten times. This chain joins TRBV12-3 or TRBV12-4 and TRBJ2-3; unclear D gene. V lost 5 bases to trimming and J lost 2 bases, with 5 bases between them. CDR3 length: 12 residues. The CDR3 here is CASSPTTDTQYF. The CDR3 DNA sequence: TGTGCCAGCAGTCCTACCACAGATACGCAGTATTTT.

This clonotype has ten or more counts. The chain is built from TRBV6-5 and TRBJ2-1; tentative D call: TRBD2 (6 bases). The CDR3 is 15 amino acids. V shed 2 bases and J shed 0 bases, with 8 bases lying between them. Germline lookup yields CDR1 MNHEY and CDR2 SVGAGI. This chain's CDR3 is CASSYGGSSYNEQFF. The CDR3 DNA sequence: TGTGCCAGCAGTTACGGGGGGAGCTCCTACAATGAGCAGTTCTTC.

This clonotype was picked up many times. The chain recombines TRBV15 with TRBJ2-5; 7 bases are a match to TRBD1. V trimming: 8 bases; J trimming: 1 base; junction bases outside the gene matches: 4. In germline, CDR1 is LNHNV, CDR2 YYDKDF (reference sequence). This CDR3 spans 13 amino acids. The DNA for the CDR3 is TGTGCCACCGGGACAGTTCTCCAAGAGACCCAGTACTTC. Translating it yields CATGTVLQETQYF.

This clonotype was recorded at least ten times. This chain links TRBV6-2 or TRBV6-3 with TRBJ2-1; 8 bases agree with TRBD2. V was pared by 6 bases and J by 9 bases, with 13 bases of the junction left unmatched. The CDR3 length is 15 residues. The V gene's germline CDR1 is MNHEY and CDR2 SVGEGT. This CDR3 reads CASSLPPDAGGEQFF. The CDR3 region has the DNA TGTGCCAGCAGCCTCCCCCCAGATGCGGGAGGTGAGCAGTTCTTC.

This clonotype was detected only a few times. The V and J genes are TRBV11-2 and TRBJ2-3; D is ambiguous. The length of the CDR3 is 12 residues. Germline assignment: CDR1 SGHAT and CDR2 FQNNGV. Trimming removed 7 bases at V and 6 bases at J, with 11 bases between. The CDR3 spells CASTLVSDTQYF. As DNA, the CDR3 is TGTGCCAGCACCCTTGTTTCCGATACGCAGTATTTT.

This clonotype was found a few times. The chain uses TRBV15 and TRBJ2-1; TRBD1 aligns across 11 bases. Trimming cost V 8 bases and J 3 bases; bases outside gene matches: 9. The CDR3 loop spans 16 amino acids. CDR1 LNHNV and CDR2 YYDKDF come from the germline V gene (reference sequence). The CDR3 is CATLPSGQGVYNEQFF. Here the CDR3 DNA reads TGTGCCACCTTACCCTCGGGACAGGGGGTCTACAATGAGCAGTTCTTC.

This clonotype was observed a single time. This may come from a read error, since a much larger clone is one base off. V gene TRBV20-1 combines with J gene TRBJ2-1, with D perhaps TRBD1 or TRBD2 (5 bases each). The CDR3 sequence is 17 residues long. Germline V gene sequence: CDR1 DFQATT, CDR2 SNEGSKA (reference sequence). DNA for the CDR3: TGCTGTGCTAGAGATGGGGACGACCACTATTCCTACAATGAGCAGTTCTTC. It yields the protein CCARDGDDHYSYNEQFF.

This clonotype was picked up a small number of times. The rearrangement joins TRBV11-2 to TRBJ1-1; a possible D gene is TRBD1 (5 bases). V was clipped by 2 bases and J by 0 bases, with 19 bases between them. The germline gives CDR1 SGHAT, CDR2 FQNNGV. The CDR3 is 18 amino acids. The CDR3 is CASSLFPDKRLMNTEAFF. CDR3 DNA sequence: TGTGCCAGCAGCTTATTTCCGGACAAAAGGTTGATGAACACTGAAGCTTTCTTT. Combining the CDR3 with reference TRBV11-2 and TRBJ1-1 gives the whole variable domain EAGVAQSPRYKIIEKRQSVAFWCNPISGHATLYWYQQILGQGPKLLIQFQNNGVVDDSQLPKDRFSAERLKGVDSTLKIQPAKLEDSAVYLCASSLFPDKRLMNTEAFFGQGTRLTVV.

This clonotype was seen repeatedly, ten times or more. The chain recombines TRBV4-1 with TRBJ1-5, with D possibly being TRBD1 (6 bases). CDR1 is MGHRA, CDR2 YSYEKL, per germline. The CDR3 is 17 residues long. V was pared by 0 bases and J by 3 bases, with 15 bases between. CDR3 in DNA: TGCGCCAGCAGCCAAGATGGGGGGCAGGGGATCAATCAGCCCCAGCATTTT. Amino acid sequence: CASSQDGGQGINQPQHF.

This clonotype was seen at least ten times. This sequence joins TRBV7-6 and TRBJ2-2; D might be TRBD1 (6 bases). Germline lookup yields CDR1 SGHVS and CDR2 FNYEAQ. Trimming took 0 bases from V and 7 from J, leaving 15 bases between them. CDR3 length: 16 residues. CDR3 bases: TGTGCCAGCAGCTTAGCCAACAGGGCCGCCCTCGGGGAGCTGTTTTTT. This gives the protein CASSLANRAALGELFF. Supplemented by reference TRBV7-6 and TRBJ2-2, the full variable domain reads GAGVSQSPRYKVTKRGQDVALRCDPISGHVSLYWYRQALGQGPEFLTYFNYEAQQDKSGLPNDRFSAERPEGSISTLTIQRTEQRDSAMYRCASSLANRAALGELFFGEGSRLTVL.

This clonotype has ten or more counts. The V gene is TRBV4-2, the J gene TRBJ2-5; D remains ambiguous. Trimming took off 0 bases at V and 5 bases at J, with 13 bases between the two ends. CDR3 size: 15 residues. Germline loops: CDR1 LGHNA, CDR2 YNFKEQ. CDR3: CASSQDFGLRETQYF. The DNA for the CDR3 is TGTGCCAGCAGCCAAGATTTCGGATTAAGGGAGACCCAGTACTTC.

This clonotype turned up a few times. J is TRBJ2-3 and V is TRBV4-3, with D perhaps TRBD2 (6 bases). The CDR3 sequence is 18 residues long. The ends were cut back, 1 base at V and 2 bases at J, with 19 bases in the middle. Per germline, CDR1 LGHNA and CDR2 YSLEER. Written as DNA, the CDR3 is TGCGCCAGCAGCCAAGTCCGAAGTGCGGGACTTTTCACAGATACGCAGTATTTT. Translating gives CASSQVRSAGLFTDTQYF.

This clonotype was detected a few times. The J gene is TRBJ2-7, the V gene TRBV29-1, with 7 bases fitting TRBD1. CDR1 SQVTM and CDR2 ANQGSEA come from the germline V gene. V was pared by 8 bases and J by 3 bases, with 16 bases of the junction left unmatched. The CDR3 consists of 15 residues. For the CDR3, the DNA is TGCAGCCCCCCCCCGACCCGGGACAGCCTCTACGAGCAGTACTTC. It encodes CSPPPTRDSLYEQYF.

This clonotype occurred a few times. The V gene is TRBV20-1, the J gene TRBJ2-3, with 7 positions matching TRBD1. This CDR3 has 15 amino acids. Germline V gene lookup returns CDR1 DFQATT and CDR2 SNEGSKA (reference sequence). Trimming at V came to 5 bases and at J to 2 bases, leaving 10 bases not matched to a gene. CDR3 nucleotide sequence: TGCAGTGCTCGATTCCGGGACAGCAACACAGATACGCAGTATTTT. This translates into CSARFRDSNTDTQYF.

This clonotype was seen at least ten times. The chain carries TRBV7-9 and TRBJ2-5; 10 bases match TRBD2. CDR3 length: 16 amino acids. Germline V CDR1 and CDR2: SEHNR, FQNEAQ (reference sequence). J was trimmed by 0 bases and V by 6 bases; bases with no gene match: 7. The CDR3: CASRASSGGNQETQYF. As DNA, the CDR3 is TGTGCCAGCAGAGCCTCTAGCGGGGGAAACCAAGAGACCCAGTACTTC.

The gene calls are TRBV20-1 and TRBJ2-1; D is tentatively TRBD1 or TRBD2 (5 bases each). V lost 5 bases and J lost 4, with 15 bases in between. The CDR3 is made up of 14 amino acids. Germline V gene lookup returns CDR1 DFQATT and CDR2 SNEGSKA (reference sequence). The chain's CDR3 is CSARDRWGYNEQFF. The CDR3 bases are TGCAGTGCTCGGGACCGCTGGGGGTACAATGAGCAGTTCTTC.

Many counts were recorded for this clonotype. The genes are TRBV6-4 and TRBJ2-3; 7 nucleotides match TRBD1. This CDR3 region has 14 residues. J was trimmed by 4 bases and V by 4 bases; bases with no gene match: 5. Germline CDR1 is MRHNA and CDR2 is SNTAGT. CDR3 protein: CASSAGTDSDTQYF. In DNA form, the CDR3 reads TGTGCCAGCAGTGCAGGGACAGACTCAGATACGCAGTATTTT.

The genes are TRBV5-1 and TRBJ1-1; 7 bases fit TRBD1. The J segment lost 3 bases and the V segment lost 3 bases, leaving 11 bases of the junction unmatched. The CDR3 sequence is 16 residues long. Germline assignment: CDR1 SGHRS and CDR2 YFSETQ. The CDR3 coding sequence is TGCGCCAGCAGCTACGACAGGGAGGGTAGGGACACTGAAGCTTTCTTT. Its protein product is CASSYDREGRDTEAFF.

This clonotype showed up just a few times. The chain has TRBV9 and TRBJ1-6, with D tentatively TRBD1 (6 bases). CDR1 is SGDLS and CDR2 is YYNGEE in the germline V gene. The CDR3 spans 14 residues. Trimming cost V 3 bases and J 10 bases, with 14 bases left between them. In nucleotides, the CDR3 is TGTGCCAGCAGCGCGACAGGTTCGGGATCACCCCTCCACTTT. Amino acids: CASSATGSGSPLHF.

The chain employs TRBV24-1 and TRBJ2-3; D assignment may be TRBD1 or TRBD2 (5 bases each). Germline CDR1 is KGHDR and CDR2 is SFDVKD. The CDR3 runs 16 residues. V dropped 5 bases and J dropped 5 bases, with 19 bases sitting between them. The CDR3 sequence: CATSGPSGLFIDTQYF. The CDR3 DNA reads as TGTGCCACCAGTGGTCCTTCGGGGCTGTTCATAGATACGCAGTATTTT.

The chain combines TRBV24-1 with TRBJ2-2; D call uncertain. The CDR3 has 15 amino acids. V lost 0 bases to trimming and J lost 8 bases, with 12 bases between them. Germline-derived CDR1 and CDR2 are KGHDR and SFDVKD. For the CDR3, the DNA is TGTGCCACCAGTGATTTGAGTTCGGCAGCTGGGGAGCTGTTTTTT. The encoded protein is CATSDLSSAAGELFF.

This clonotype has a count of ten or more. The chain uses TRBV12-3 or TRBV12-4 and TRBJ2-5; D is uncertain. This CDR3 is built from 14 residues. V was shortened by 1 base and J by 2 bases, with 8 bases between the two germline ends. The CDR3 protein is CASSLVEQQETQYF. CDR3 bases: TGTGCCAGCAGTTTAGTCGAACAGCAAGAGACCCAGTACTTC.